A selection of T cell receptor beta chains follows, all from one sample in a study of shared T cell receptors in the human thymus. Profiled with immunoSEQ multiplex PCR; TCRdb holds only in-frame clones, not every one. The sample shows about 660,000 clones, 88% of them seen only once. The sample also formed part of further work on human thymus T cells.

Sample: thymocytes. The receptors shown here come from a boy younger than two with a congenital heart defect. CDR3s leave out the opening cysteine and the closing phenylalanine or tryptophan. The D gene is left open where the match is weak.

V,length,D,J,CDR3
TRBV18,12,-,TRBJ2-7,ASSPPATREEQY
TRBV7-2,13,TRBD2,TRBJ2-7,ASSLVSGPSYEQY
TRBV11-2,12,TRBD2,TRBJ2-1,ASSSGLADNEQF
TRBV4-3,15,TRBD2,TRBJ2-3,ASSPTPLASYTDTQY
TRBV7-9,13,TRBD1,TRBJ1-2,ASSPGTGHNYGYT
TRBV4-2,16,TRBD2,TRBJ2-1,ASSPGLAGAWDYNEQF
TRBV27,13,TRBD1,TRBJ2-7,ASRDRGVPLYEQY
TRBV19,13,TRBD1,TRBJ1-5,ASSATGQENQPQH
TRBV7-2,14,-,TRBJ2-7,ASSLRLIPASYEQY
TRBV25-1,9,-,TRBJ2-1,ASRGGNEQF
TRBV27,11,TRBD1,TRBJ1-2,ASRGGQGYGYT
TRBV5-1,17,TRBD2,TRBJ2-5,ASSPARSGTVWGAETQY
TRBV12-5,17,TRBD2,TRBJ2-2,ASANPHGLAGVYTGELF
TRBV11-2,13,-,TRBJ2-1,ASSLDRDSLYEQF
TRBV9,12,-,TRBJ2-5,ASSVAGGGETQY
TRBV6-5,12,TRBD1,TRBJ2-7,ASSSPGQPYEQY